This T cell receptor beta chain was observed in a study of monozygotic twins with inflammatory bowel disease. Study observations and caveats: IBD patients displayed reduced TCRbeta diversity (inverse Simpson) when set against healthy co-twins. Evidence failed to back one strong IBD-linked signal or clonotype.

Comments on this clonotype: Its antigen is still unknown.

Looked up from germline, CDR1 is LNHNV and CDR2 is YYDKDF (reference sequence). This CDR3 has 17 amino acids. Addition of UMIs with a 6-nucleotide sample barcode was achieved by template switching. cDNA encoding TCRalpha and TCRbeta underwent two nested PCRs of approximately 16 and 10 cycles, each of which was followed by bead purification. With the 5' RACE reads reprocessed, TCRdb shows one record per CDR3 protein and no DNA. The sample table includes some 400,000 distinct CDR3 sequences. This TCR derives from a human donor with ulcerative colitis or Crohn's disease, or a healthy co-twin of an affected twin (not recorded which). This chain joins TRBV15 and TRBJ2-7; TCRdb proposes TRBD2, but this gene call is untestable without DNA. Sequenced: blood. CDR3 loop: CATSKLGLSGRTYEQYF. The variable domain in full, with the rest retrieved from reference TRBV15 and TRBJ2-7, is DAMVIQNPRYQVTQFGKPVTLSCSQTLNHNVMYWYQQKSSQAPKLLFHYYDKDFNNEADTPDNFQSRRPNTSFCFLDIRSPGLGDTAMYLCATSKLGLSGRTYEQYFGPGTRLTVT.